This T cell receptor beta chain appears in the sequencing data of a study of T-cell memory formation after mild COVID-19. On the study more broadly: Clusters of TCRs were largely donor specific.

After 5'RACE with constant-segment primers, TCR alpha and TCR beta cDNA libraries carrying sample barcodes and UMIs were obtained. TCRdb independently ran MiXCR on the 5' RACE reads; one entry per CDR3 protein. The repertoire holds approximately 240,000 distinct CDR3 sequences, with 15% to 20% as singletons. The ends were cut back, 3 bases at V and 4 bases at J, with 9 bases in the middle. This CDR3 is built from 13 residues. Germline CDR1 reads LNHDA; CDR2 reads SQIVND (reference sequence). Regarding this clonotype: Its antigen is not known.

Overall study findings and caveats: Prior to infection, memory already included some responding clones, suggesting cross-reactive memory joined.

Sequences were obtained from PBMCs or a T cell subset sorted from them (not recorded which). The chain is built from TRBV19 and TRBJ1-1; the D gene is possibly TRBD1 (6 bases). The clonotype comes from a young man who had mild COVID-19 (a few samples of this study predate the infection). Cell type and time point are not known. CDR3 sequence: CASSMVQGTEAFF. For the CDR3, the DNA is TGTGCCAGTAGTATGGTACAGGGCACTGAAGCTTTCTTT.